The 8 T cell receptor beta chains below come from one sample, sequenced in a study of cytomegalovirus exposure and HLA in healthy donors. This PCR relied on a set of 60 Vbeta primers and 13 Jbeta primers. Clones were sequenced by immunoSEQ multiplex PCR, and TCRdb holds only the in-frame ones, with some missing. The data contain fewer than 200,000 clones, about 72% of them singletons. The material sequenced was PBMCs. All receptors come from a human donor in good health.

The chain has TRBV5-5 and TRBJ1-4; TRBD1 matches at 10 bases. The CDR3 contains 17 residues. V lost 4 bases and J lost 0; bases outside the gene matches: 6. The germline CDR1 and CDR2 sequences are SGHKS and YYEKEE (reference sequence). CDR3 protein: CASSGDRGDATNEKLFF. The CDR3 DNA sequence: TGTGCCAGCAGCGGGGACAGGGGCGATGCAACTAATGAAAAACTGTTTTTT.

This clone was detected a few times. This CDR3 is CASKIESGNTIYF. The CDR3 nucleotides read TGTGCCAGCAAGATAGAATCTGGAAACACCATATATTTT. The rearrangement links TRBV2 to TRBJ1-3; the D is unclear. The CDR3 totals 13 residues. From germline, CDR1 is SNHLY and CDR2 FYNNEI. The ends were cut back, 7 bases at V and 1 base at J, with 8 bases in the middle.

This clone showed up just a few times. V usage is TRBV5-1 and J usage is TRBJ1-2; TRBD1 aligns across 10 bases. Germline trimming cut 4 bases from V and 0 bases from J; bases unmatched to any gene: 6. The CDR3 consists of 16 residues. Germline CDR1 reads SGHRS; CDR2 reads YFSETQ. The CDR3 protein is CASSRRQGAANYGYTF. The CDR3 bases are TGCGCCAGCAGCCGTCGACAGGGGGCGGCTAACTATGGCTACACCTTC.

This chain links TRBV9 with TRBJ1-2; no clear D. The V and J ends lost 0 bases and 4 bases respectively, with 10 bases between them. Germline V CDR1 and CDR2: SGDLS, YYNGEE. CDR3 length equals 14 residues. CDR3 loop: CASSVGAASYGYTF. CDR3 bases: TGTGCCAGCAGCGTAGGCGCAGCGAGCTATGGCTACACCTTC.

The J gene is TRBJ2-7, the V gene TRBV6-5; no clear D. Germline CDR1 MNHEY, CDR2 SVGAGI. Trimming left V 0 bases short and J 7 bases short, with 13 bases between. The CDR3 contains 14 residues. CDR3 residues: CASSYSIQAYEQYF. DNA of the CDR3: TGTGCCAGCAGTTACTCGATTCAAGCGTATGAGCAGTACTTC.

In the case of this clone: Because it lacks the conserved phenylalanine or tryptophan at the end, this CDR3 is likely a read error. The rearrangement uses TRBV5-1 and TRBJ1-2, with 10 bases fitting TRBD1. CDR1 SGHRS and CDR2 YFSETQ come from the germline V gene. J was trimmed by 4 bases and V by 0 bases; bases with no gene match: 3. The CDR3 loop spans 15 amino acids. DNA of the CDR3: TGCGCCAGCAGCTTGGGACAGGGGGCTGGCTATGGCTACACCATC. Its protein is CASSLGQGAGYGYTI.

The genes are TRBV7-8 and TRBJ1-3; no clear D. V dropped 6 bases and J dropped 0 bases, with 9 bases sitting between them. The CDR3 consists of 14 residues. In germline, CDR1 is SGHVS, CDR2 FQNEAQ. Here the CDR3 reads CASSYSNSGNTIYF. CDR3 nucleotides: TGTGCCAGCAGTTACAGTAACTCTGGAAACACCATATATTTT.

V is TRBV19 and J is TRBJ1-5; D is uncertain. The germline V gene has CDR1 LNHDA and CDR2 SQIVND (reference sequence). V shed 7 bases and J shed 0 bases, with 10 bases lying between them. CDR3 length: 14 amino acids. The CDR3 protein is CASMKRNSNQPQHF. The DNA of the CDR3 is TGTGCCAGTATGAAGCGAAATAGCAATCAGCCCCAGCATTTT.